This TCR beta chain was captured by sequencing in a study of T-cell memory formation after mild COVID-19. Study findings and constraints: Several responding clones turned up in pre-infection memory, indicating that cross-reactive memory may have taken part.

The CDR3 runs 15 residues. V lost 6 bases to trimming and J lost 5 bases, with 14 bases between them. The sample holds a few counts of this clonotype. Its antigen is unknown. TCRdb re-derived calls from the 5' RACE reads in MiXCR, one entry per CDR3 protein. Seen here are approximately 200,000 distinct CDR3 sequences, around 16% observed once, and the top ten hold under 2.5%. Sequencing used PBMCs or a T cell subset sorted from them (not recorded which). This clonotype was obtained from an adult woman who had mild COVID-19 (a few samples of this study predate the infection). Cell type and time point are not known. The V gene is TRBV12-3 or TRBV12-4, the J gene TRBJ1-6; tentative D call: TRBD1 (5 bases). CDR3 sequence (DNA): TGTGCCAGCAGCCCCCCGGGCAGGGATAATTCACCCCTCCACTTT. Its protein is CASSPPGRDNSPLHF.